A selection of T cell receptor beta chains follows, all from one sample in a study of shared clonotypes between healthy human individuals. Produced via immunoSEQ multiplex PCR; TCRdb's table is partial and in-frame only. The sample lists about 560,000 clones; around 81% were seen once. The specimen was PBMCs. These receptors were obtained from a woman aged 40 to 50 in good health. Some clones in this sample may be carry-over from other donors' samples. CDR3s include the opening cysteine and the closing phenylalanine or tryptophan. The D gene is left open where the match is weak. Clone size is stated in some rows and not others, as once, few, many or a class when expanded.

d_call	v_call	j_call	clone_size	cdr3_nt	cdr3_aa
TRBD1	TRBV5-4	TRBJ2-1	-	TGTGCCAGCAGTTTCGACAGGGGGACCTACAATGAGCAGTTCTTC	CASSFDRGTYNEQFF
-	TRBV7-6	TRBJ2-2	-	TGTGCCAGCAGCTTACGGCTAGCCACCGGGGAGCTGTTTTTT	CASSLRLATGELFF
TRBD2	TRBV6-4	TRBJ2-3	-	TGTGCCAGCAGTCGGGTTTGTCTAGCGGGAGGGCCAGGCACAGATACGCAGTATTTT	CASSRVCLAGGPGTDTQYF
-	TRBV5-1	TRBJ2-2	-	TGCGCCAGCAGCTTTTACAGCACTGCGAACACCGGGGAGCTGTTTTTT	CASSFYSTANTGELFF
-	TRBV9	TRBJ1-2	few	TGTGCCAGCAGCGCGGGTTACAGGGAAGGCTACACCTTC	CASSAGYREGYTF
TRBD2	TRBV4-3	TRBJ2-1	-	TGCGCCAGCAGTCCCGCCCAATTTAGCGGGAGGAATGAGCAGTTCTTC	CASSPAQFSGRNEQFF
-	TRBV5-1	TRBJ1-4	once	TGCGCCAGCAGCTTGGAAAGAACCCCGTTTAATGAAAAACTGTTTTTT	CASSLERTPFNEKLFF
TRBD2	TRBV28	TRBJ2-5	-	TGTGCCAGCAGTTTATGGGCGGGAGGACAAGAGACCCAGTACTTC	CASSLWAGGQETQYF
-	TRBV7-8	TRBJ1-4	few	TGTGCCAGCAGCTTAACCCGGGGACCTATCGGGACTAATGAAAAACTGTTTTTT	CASSLTRGPIGTNEKLFF
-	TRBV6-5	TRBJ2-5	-	TGTGCCAGCAGTAGGGGGGAAGAGACCCAGTACTTC	CASSRGEETQYF
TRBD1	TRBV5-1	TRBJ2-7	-	TGCGCCAGCAGCTTGGAAGGGCGTCAGGGGGTCGACGAGCAGTACTTC	CASSLEGRQGVDEQYF
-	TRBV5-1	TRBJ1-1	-	TGCGCCAGCAGCTTGGCCCTGGGGAACACTGAAGCTTTCTTT	CASSLALGNTEAFF
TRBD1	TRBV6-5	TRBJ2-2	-	TGTGCCAGCAGCCGGGACAGGGACACCGGGGAGCTGTTTTTT	CASSRDRDTGELFF
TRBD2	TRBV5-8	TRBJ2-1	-	TGTGCCAGCAGCTTGGGGCTAGCGGGCTCCTACAATGAGCAGTTCTTC	CASSLGLAGSYNEQFF
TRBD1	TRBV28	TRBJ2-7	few	TGTGCCGTAGGACAGGGGTCCTACGAGCAGTACTTC	CAVGQGSYEQYF
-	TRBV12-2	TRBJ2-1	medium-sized	TGTGCAAGTCGCTTAGGGGCCCTAGCGGGAGGGAGCGATGAGCAGTTCTTC	CASRLGALAGGSDEQFF
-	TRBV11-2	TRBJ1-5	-	TGTGCCAGCAGCCCCTGGGAGCCCAATCAGCCCCAGCATTTT	CASSPWEPNQPQHF
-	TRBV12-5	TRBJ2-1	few	TGTGCTAGTGGTTTGAGCAGCACCTACAATGAGCAGTTCTTC	CASGLSSTYNEQFF
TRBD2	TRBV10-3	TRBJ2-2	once	TGTGCCATTTTCCCCGGACTAGCGGGAAGTACCGGGGAGCTGTTTTTT	CAIFPGLAGSTGELFF
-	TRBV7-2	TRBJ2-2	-	TGTGCCAGCAGCTTCCTCTCCGAGCGGGACACCGGGGAGCTGTTTTTT	CASSFLSERDTGELFF
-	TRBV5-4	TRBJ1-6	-	TGTGCCAGCAGCCTCAGGGAAGGATGGGATTCACCCCTCCACTTT	CASSLREGWDSPLHF
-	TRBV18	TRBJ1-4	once	TGTGCCAGCGGCAAAACTAATGAAAAACTGTTTTTT	CASGKTNEKLFF
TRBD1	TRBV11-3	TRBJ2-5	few	TGTGCCAGCAGCCCAGGACAGGGTGGGAAAGAGACCCAGTACTTC	CASSPGQGGKETQYF
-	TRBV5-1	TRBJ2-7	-	TGCGCCAGCAGCTTGGGCTACCCCTACGAGCAGTACTTC	CASSLGYPYEQYF
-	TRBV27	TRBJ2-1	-	TGTGCCAGCATCGAGAGGGCAGGGTCCTACAATGAGCAGTTCTTC	CASIERAGSYNEQFF
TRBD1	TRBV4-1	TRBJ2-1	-	TGCGCCAGCAGCCAATGGGAAGGGGGCCTTGAGCAGTTCTTC	CASSQWEGGLEQFF
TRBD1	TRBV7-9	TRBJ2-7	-	TGTGCCAGCAGCCGCCGGGACAGAACCTACGAGCAGTACTTC	CASSRRDRTYEQYF
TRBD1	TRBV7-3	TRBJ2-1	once	TGTGCCAGCAGCCCTGGGACAGGTGGCTACAATGAGCAGTTCTTC	CASSPGTGGYNEQFF
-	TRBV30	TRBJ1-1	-	TGTGCCTGGAGCCCAACGAGCGTAACCGCAGCTTTCTTT	CAWSPTSVTAAFF
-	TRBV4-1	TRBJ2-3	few	TGCGCCAGCAGCCAAGATGGGGCTGACACAGATACGCAGTATTTT	CASSQDGADTDTQYF
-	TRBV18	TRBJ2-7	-	TGTGCCAGCTCACCACTCCCACAGGGCTACGAGCAGTACTTC	CASSPLPQGYEQYF
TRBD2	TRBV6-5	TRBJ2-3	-	TGTGCCCGGGCCAGCACTAGCGGGATAACAGATACGCAGTATTTT	CARASTSGITDTQYF
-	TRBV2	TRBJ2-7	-	TGTGCCAGCACCTTCGCGGGGACCTACGAGCAGTACTTC	CASTFAGTYEQYF
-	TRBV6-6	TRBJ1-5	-	TGTGCCAGCCGTCCGGGGGATCAGCCCCAGCATTTT	CASRPGDQPQHF
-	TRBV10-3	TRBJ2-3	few	TGTGCCACCGGGACATCGACAGATACGCAGTATTTT	CATGTSTDTQYF
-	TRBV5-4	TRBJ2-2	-	TGTGCCAGCAGCTTAGGACAGAGGAACACCGGGGAGCTGTTTTTT	CASSLGQRNTGELFF
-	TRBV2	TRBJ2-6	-	TGTGCCAGCAGCACCTATGTGGATATAAGGACTTTC	CASSTYVDIRTF
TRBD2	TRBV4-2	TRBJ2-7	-	TGTGCCAGCAGCCAGGAGCTAGCGGGATCCGACGAGCAGTACTTC	CASSQELAGSDEQYF
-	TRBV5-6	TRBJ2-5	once	TGTGCCAGCAGCTTGGCTCCAGGCCTCTACCAAGAGACCCAGTACTTC	CASSLAPGLYQETQYF
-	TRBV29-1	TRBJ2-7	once	TGCAGCGTTGAGGAGCAGGGCTACGAGCAGTACTTC	CSVEEQGYEQYF
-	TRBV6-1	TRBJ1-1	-	TGTGCCAGCAGACCTGGGGTGAACACTGAGGCTTTCTTT	CASRPGVNTEAFF
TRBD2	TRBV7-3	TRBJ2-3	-	TGTGCCAGCAGGGAGACTAGCGGGGAAACAGATACGCAGTATTTT	CASRETSGETDTQYF
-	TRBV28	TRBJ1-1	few	TGTGCCAGCAGCCTAGGGGCCCGGGCAACTTTCTTT	CASSLGARATFF
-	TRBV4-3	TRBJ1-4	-	TGCGCCAGCAGCCAAGATCTGGGCCTGCAGGAAAAACTGTTTTTT	CASSQDLGLQEKLFF
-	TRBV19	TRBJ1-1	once	TGTGCCAGTAGTTTTACCGGGGGGCTGGGGGCTGAAGCTTTCTTT	CASSFTGGLGAEAFF
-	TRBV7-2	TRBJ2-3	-	TGTGCCAGCAGCCCGAGGGCGCCCGCTAGCACAGATACGCAGTATTTT	CASSPRAPASTDTQYF
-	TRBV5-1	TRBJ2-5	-	TGCGCCAGCAGCGAGACATTATTGGAGACCCAGTACTTC	CASSETLLETQYF
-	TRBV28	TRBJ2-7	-	TGTGCCAGCACCGCTCGGTGGCCCCGGGGCGAGCAGTACTTC	CASTARWPRGEQYF
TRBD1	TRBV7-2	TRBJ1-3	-	TGTGCCAGCAGCTTAGAGGTGGCAGGGGGCGCCTCTGGAAACACCATATATTTT	CASSLEVAGGASGNTIYF
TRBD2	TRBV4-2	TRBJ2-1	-	TGTGCCAGCAGCCAAGTGGGGACTAGCGCCGTACCGGGAAACAATGAGCAGTTCTTC	CASSQVGTSAVPGNNEQFF
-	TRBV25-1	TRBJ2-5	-	TGTGCCAGCAGTGGATCCACGCGCCAAGAGACCCAGTACTTC	CASSGSTRQETQYF
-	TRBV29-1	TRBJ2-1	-	TGCAGCGTTCCTGGAGGACAGTATCATGAGCAGTTCTTC	CSVPGGQYHEQFF
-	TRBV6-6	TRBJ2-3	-	TGTGCCAGCAGTTCCCTCGGGGGCATTGGCACAGATACGCAGTATTTT	CASSSLGGIGTDTQYF
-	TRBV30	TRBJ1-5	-	TGTGCCTGGAGGGACAACAGGGTTCAGCCCCAGCATTTT	CAWRDNRVQPQHF